A selection of T cell receptor beta chains follows, all from one sample in a study of PD-1 blockade in classical Hodgkin lymphoma. Profiling relied on immunoSEQ multiplex PCR, and the TCRdb table lists in-frame clones only, not all of them. In the table there are around 31,000 clones, around 85% of which are singletons. Sequenced material: peripheral blood mononuclear cells (PBMCs), taken before the fourth cycle of nivolumab. These receptor sequences come from a human donor with classical Hodgkin lymphoma. Each CDR3 is given with its conserved first and last residue. A D gene is named only where the DNA matches it firmly. Size is stated for part of the rows, as once, few or many counts, or as a class when the clone is expanded.

>.|TRBV9|.|TRBJ2-3
TGTGCCAGCAGCACCAAGTGGGGACCCCAGATAGATACGCAGTATTTT
CASSTKWGPQIDTQYF
>.|TRBV4-3|.|TRBJ2-1
TGCGCCAGCAGCCCCCGGGGAGTGGGGCCCTACAATGAGCAGTTCTTC
CASSPRGVGPYNEQFF
>.|TRBV29-1|.|TRBJ2-1
TGCAGCGTCCAAGCGGATACCTACAATGAGCAGTTCTTC
CSVQADTYNEQFF
>.|TRBV6-5|once|TRBJ2-5
TGTGCCAGCAGTGCCCAGGGGGAGACCCAGTACTTC
CASSAQGETQYF
>.|TRBV30|.|TRBJ1-4
TGTGCCTGGAGAAGTCAGGGAGTTGGTGAAAAACTGTTTTTT
CAWRSQGVGEKLFF
>TRBD1|TRBV18|.|TRBJ2-7
TGTGCCAGCTCACCACCGGTCAGGGGGAACGAGCAGTACTTC
CASSPPVRGNEQYF
>.|TRBV4-2|.|TRBJ1-2
TGTGCCAGCAGCCAAGATGTTTACGTGAACTATGGCTACACCTTC
CASSQDVYVNYGYTF
>.|TRBV10-3|.|TRBJ2-1
TGTGCCATCAGTTCGGACTCTTCAAATGAGCAGTTCTTC
CAISSDSSNEQFF
>.|TRBV4-1|once|TRBJ2-7
TGCGCCAGCAGCCACCGGGACGGAGTCTACGAGCAGTACTTC
CASSHRDGVYEQYF
>.|TRBV5-6|.|TRBJ1-2
TGTGCCAGCAGCTCCGGGACACCGGCCATTCGCTACACCTTC
CASSSGTPAIRYTF
>TRBD1|TRBV6-4|.|TRBJ2-2
TGTGCCAGCAGTGACGGACAGGGCACCGGGGAGCTGTTTTTT
CASSDGQGTGELFF
>TRBD2|TRBV28|.|TRBJ2-4
TGTGCCAGCAGTTCGAGGGCCGGGGGGGCCAAAAACATTCAGTACTTC
CASSSRAGGAKNIQYF
>TRBD2|TRBV28|.|TRBJ2-2
TGTGCCAGCAGGGGGGCTAGCGGGGGCGAGACCGGGGAGCTGTTTTTT
CASRGASGGETGELFF
>.|TRBV7-2|.|TRBJ1-1
TGTGCCAGCAGCTTAGGTCCGGGGGCGATCCCCCCCACTGAAGCTTTCTTT
CASSLGPGAIPPTEAFF
>TRBD1|TRBV5-6|.|TRBJ1-6
TGTGCCAGCAGCTTTGGAACAGGGGCTGATTCACCCCTCCACTTT
CASSFGTGADSPLHF
>TRBD1|TRBV19|.|TRBJ2-1
TGTGCCAGTAGTATGGGGACAGGGAATGAGCAGTTCTTC
CASSMGTGNEQFF
>TRBD1|TRBV5-6|.|TRBJ1-4
TGTGCCAGCAGGGGACAGCTGGATGAAAAACTGTTTTTT
CASRGQLDEKLFF
>TRBD1|TRBV28|.|TRBJ1-4
TGTGCCAGCAGTTTACCGGAACAGGGGGGTGAAAAACTGTTTTTT
CASSLPEQGGEKLFF
>TRBD1|TRBV4-1|.|TRBJ2-5
TGCGCCAGCAGCCGATTGCCCGGGACAGCTAAAGAGACCCAGTACTTC
CASSRLPGTAKETQYF
>.|TRBV28|.|TRBJ2-2
TGTGCCAGCAGTTTTGGGGGCTCAATCGGGGAGCTGTTTTTT
CASSFGGSIGELFF
>TRBD1|TRBV7-8|once|TRBJ2-7
TGTGCCAGCAGCTTAGGGACAGGGGAAACCTACGAGCAGTACTTC
CASSLGTGETYEQYF
>TRBD1|TRBV9|.|TRBJ2-4
TGTGCCAGCAGCGTAGGCCAGGGGGTAGCTCTAGCCAAAAACATTCAGTACTTC
CASSVGQGVALAKNIQYF
>TRBD1|TRBV2|.|TRBJ2-6
TGTGCCAGCAGTCCGGGACAGGCCTTTGGCTCTGGGGCCAACGTCCTGACTTTC
CASSPGQAFGSGANVLTF
>TRBD2|TRBV9|once|TRBJ2-3
TGTGCCAGCAGCGTACAGACTAGCCCAGATACGCAGTATTTT
CASSVQTSPDTQYF
>TRBD2|TRBV5-1|.|TRBJ2-2
TGCGCCAGCAGCTTGGGGGCTAGCGGAGAGGGTACCGGGGAGCTGTTTTTT
CASSLGASGEGTGELFF
>TRBD1|TRBV9|.|TRBJ2-2
TGTGCCAGCGGATCTCCTTACGGGACAGGGGACACCGGGGAGCTGTTTTTT
CASGSPYGTGDTGELFF
>.|TRBV10-3|.|TRBJ1-2
TGTGCCATCAGTGAGAAGGGGGGCTATGGCTACACCTTC
CAISEKGGYGYTF
>TRBD1|TRBV28|.|TRBJ2-7
TGTGCCAGCAGTTTACTGGGACAGGGGGTGTACTCCTACGAGCAGTACTTC
CASSLLGQGVYSYEQYF
>.|TRBV28|.|TRBJ2-7
TGTGCCAGCAGTGAGACAGCTCACGAGCAGTACTTC
CASSETAHEQYF
>.|TRBV28|.|TRBJ1-5
TGTGCCAGCAGCCCTATCCGGGACGATAGCAATCAGCCCCAGCATTTT
CASSPIRDDSNQPQHF
>TRBD2|TRBV11-2|.|TRBJ2-1
TGTGCCAGCAGCTCTATGGGGACTAGCGGGAGTCCATTCTACAATGAGCAGTTCTTC
CASSSMGTSGSPFYNEQFF
>TRBD1|TRBV5-5|once|TRBJ2-7
TGTGCCAGCAGCAGTCCGGGGACAGAACTACGGGGGTACTTC
CASSSPGTELRGYF
>.|TRBV5-4|.|TRBJ1-5
TGTGCCAGCAGCTTTGGCCCAGGGCTGGGCAATCAGCCCCAGCATTTT
CASSFGPGLGNQPQHF
>.|TRBV30|.|TRBJ2-1
TGTGCCCGCTCGGGGGTGGGCAATGAGCAGTTCTTC
CARSGVGNEQFF
>.|TRBV27|once|TRBJ2-3
TGTGCCAGCAGTCCGACACAGGTATCGCAGTATTTT
CASSPTQVSQYF